The clone carrying this T cell receptor (beta chain) was observed a few times. In the same sample, other DNA sequences code for this CDR3. The CDR3 length is 15 residues. Germline CDR1 reads MDHEN; CDR2 reads SYDVKM. The V gene lost 2 bases and the J gene lost 2 bases, with 10 bases spanning the gap. The source of the sample is a study of blood T cell repertoires in COVID-19. The protocol was immunoSEQ multiplex PCR, while the TCRdb copy is restricted to in-frame clones and leaves out a portion. The repertoire has almost 350,000 clones, approximately 89% of them found once; the top ten carry just under 4%.

Sequenced: peripheral blood. The J gene is TRBJ1-3, the V gene TRBV28; D may be TRBD1 (6 bases). The TCR originated in a woman aged 55-75 years with COVID-19, enrolled during active disease. The chain's CDR3 is CASSLQGPPGNTIYF. The CDR3 DNA sequence: TGTGCCAGCAGTTTACAGGGGCCGCCTGGAAACACCATATATTTT.